The 20 T cell receptor beta chains presented below share a single source sample, sequenced in a study of CD8 T cells in ankylosing spondylitis. Findings of the study overall: Roughly eight highly homologous variants formed a TCR beta motif that appeared characteristic of ankylosing spondylitis blood.

TCRdb itself ran the 5' RACE reads through MiXCR, one entry per CDR3 protein. The sample has 750,000 to 850,000 distinct CDR3 sequences, roughly 12% seen once. No antigen has been identified for these receptors. The sample taken for sequencing was blood, either unsorted or a sorted T cell fraction (not recorded which). The receptor set was obtained from a male donor with ankylosing spondylitis.

This sequence joins TRBV5-5 and TRBJ1-4; 8 bases align to TRBD1. Trimming removed 2 bases from V and 16 bases from J; junction bases left unmatched: 7. This CDR3 region has 12 residues. Germline V CDR1 and CDR2: SGHKS, YYEKEE (reference sequence). CDR3 amino acids: CASSLAGTGGFF. CDR3 coding DNA: TGTGCCAGCAGCTTAGCCGGGACAGGAGGGTTTTTT.

This clonotype was counted a few times. The gene calls are TRBV12-3 or TRBV12-4 and TRBJ1-2; D not certain. The CDR3 contains 16 residues. V dropped 1 base and J dropped 4 bases, with 16 bases sitting between them. This CDR3 is CASSLGPGLRPYGYTF. The CDR3 coding sequence is TGTGCCAGCAGTTTAGGCCCAGGCCTACGCCCCTATGGCTACACCTTC.

The gene calls are TRBV28 and TRBJ2-2; 9 bases map to TRBD1. Germline V gene lookup returns CDR1 MDHEN and CDR2 SYDVKM. The V gene end was trimmed by 6 bases and the J gene end by 5 bases; junction bases not matched to a gene: 7. The CDR3 sequence is 15 residues long. The CDR3 loop is CASSYRDRVTGELFF. The CDR3 nucleotides are TGTGCCAGCAGCTACCGGGACAGGGTAACCGGGGAGCTGTTTTTT.

This clonotype has only a few counts. The chain combines TRBV20-1 with TRBJ1-5, with D unresolved. The CDR3 totals 15 residues. Germline V gene lookup returns CDR1 DFQATT and CDR2 SNEGSKA (reference sequence). V was pared by 6 bases and J by 0 bases, with 15 bases between. CDR3 coding DNA: TGCAGTGCCTCTACAGATTTCTATAGCAATCAGCCCCAGCATTTT. It yields the protein CSASTDFYSNQPQHF.

V usage is TRBV7-3 and J usage is TRBJ2-5; a possible D gene is TRBD1 (5 bases). Germline V gives CDR1 SGHTA, CDR2 FQGTGA. Trimming pared 1 base from V and 3 bases from J, leaving 12 bases between. The CDR3 covers 15 residues. CDR3 loop: CASSLKRQGKETQYF. In DNA, the CDR3 is TGTGCCAGCAGCTTAAAACGGCAGGGAAAAGAGACCCAGTACTTC.

This clonotype was observed a few times. The chain joins TRBV29-1 to TRBJ2-2; no firm D call. Germline V gives CDR1 SQVTM, CDR2 ANQGSEA. Trimming pared 2 bases from V and 0 bases from J, leaving 7 bases between. The CDR3 runs to 14 residues. CDR3 coding DNA: TGCAGCGTTGAACCGGCACCGAACACCGGGGAGCTGTTTTTT. As protein: CSVEPAPNTGELFF.

This clonotype was detected only a few times. The chain has TRBV20-1 and TRBJ2-5; maybe TRBD2 (6 bases). The CDR3 consists of 14 residues. Trimming removed 2 bases at V and 0 bases at J, with 10 bases between. Germline V lookup: CDR1 DFQATT, CDR2 SNEGSKA (reference sequence). The DNA of the CDR3 is TGCAGTGCTAGACCCCGGGAGCACCAAGAGACCCAGTACTTC. This codes for CSARPREHQETQYF.

Turning to this clonotype: Germline and junction disagree at one end, which may indicate a read error. This sequence joins TRBV7-8 and TRBJ2-7, with D possibly TRBD1 on 5 matching bases. This CDR3 is 14 amino acids long. The germline gives CDR1 SGHVS, CDR2 FQNEAQ. CDR3 nucleotides: TGTGCCAGCAGCTTAGGAGGTGACAGCTACCAGCAGTACTTC. Residues: CASSLGGDSYQQYF.

The genes are TRBV20-1 and TRBJ2-3; D might be TRBD2 (6 bases). CDR1 DFQATT and CDR2 SNEGSKA come from the germline V gene (reference sequence). V lost 3 bases and J 4 bases, leaving 26 bases between the germline ends. The CDR3 loop spans 18 amino acids. For the CDR3, the DNA is TGCAGTGCTAGGTCCCTTTGGGGGAGGCCCCTAAGGGCAGATACGCAGTATTTT. This sequence encodes CSARSLWGRPLRADTQYF.

The chain uses TRBV20-1 and TRBJ1-5, with 7 bases identical to TRBD1. J lost 7 bases, V lost 5 bases, and 11 bases had no gene match. The length of the CDR3 is 14 residues. In germline, CDR1 is DFQATT, CDR2 SNEGSKA (reference sequence). This CDR3 reads CSASPRQGGQPQHF. CDR3 coding DNA: TGCAGTGCTTCCCCTCGACAGGGTGGGCAGCCCCAGCATTTT.

In its sample, this clonotype was seen many times. CDR3 bases: TGCAGCGTTGAGGGAGCCCAGGGCTGGGGGGAGACCCAGTACTTC. Its protein is CSVEGAQGWGETQYF. The chain is built from TRBV29-1 and TRBJ2-5; perhaps D is TRBD1 or TRBD2 (5 bases each). Germline assignment: CDR1 SQVTM and CDR2 ANQGSEA. V was clipped by 3 bases and J by 5 bases, with 19 bases between them. The CDR3 contains 15 residues.

Only a few counts were recorded for this clonotype. The gene calls are TRBV18 and TRBJ2-1; 7 bases line up with TRBD1. This CDR3 is 16 amino acids long. The V gene's germline CDR1 is KGHSH and CDR2 LQKENI. Losses at the gene ends were 2 bases for V and 4 bases for J; bases not matched to a gene: 8. The CDR3 loop reads CASSPRIGQAYNEQFF. The CDR3 DNA reads as TGTGCCAGCTCACCAAGGATTGGACAGGCGTACAATGAGCAGTTCTTC.

This clonotype has a count of ten or more. The V and J genes are TRBV10-3 and TRBJ2-3; D perhaps matches TRBD1 (6 bases). The CDR3 contains 15 residues. V was trimmed by 5 bases and J by 1 base, leaving 13 bases between them. Germline V gene sequence: CDR1 ENHRY, CDR2 SYGVKD. DNA of the CDR3: TGTGCCATCAGTAGGACAGAGGGGGGCACAGATACGCAGTATTTT. This translates into CAISRTEGGTDTQYF.

This clonotype came up a few times. The genes are TRBV4-3 and TRBJ2-1, with TRBD1 as a possible D gene (6 bases). CDR1 is LGHNA, CDR2 YSLEER, per germline. The V end lost 3 bases, the J end lost 11 bases, and 8 bases lay between the germline ends. The CDR3 loop spans 11 amino acids. CDR3 in amino acids: CASSQGQQQFF. Written as DNA, the CDR3 is TGCGCCAGCAGCCAGGGACAACAGCAGTTCTTC.

The chain carries TRBV6-2 or TRBV6-3 and TRBJ2-5; D gene unclear. The CDR3 sequence is 14 residues long. The germline V and J ends were trimmed by 0 bases and 7 bases, with 12 bases remaining between them. Germline CDR1 reads MNHEY; CDR2 reads SVGEGT. The CDR3 nucleotides are TGTGCCAGCAGTTACTCGATCTTGGCCCGGACCCAGTACTTC. Protein product: CASSYSILARTQYF.

This clonotype has just a few counts. This sequence joins TRBV7-3 and TRBJ2-3; 9 positions match TRBD1. The germline gives CDR1 SGHTA, CDR2 FQGTGA. The CDR3 spans 14 residues. The V and J ends lost 8 bases and 4 bases, in that order; junction bases with no gene match: 7. This chain's CDR3 is CASARTGASDTQYF. CDR3 in DNA: TGTGCCAGCGCGAGGACAGGGGCGTCAGATACGCAGTATTTT. Full variable domain (outside the CDR3, taken from reference TRBV7-3 and TRBJ2-3): GAGVSQTPSNKVTEKGKYVELRCDPISGHTALYWYRQSLGQGPEFLIYFQGTGAADDSGLPNDRFFAVRPEGSVSTLKIQRTERGDSAVYLCASARTGASDTQYFGPGTRLTVL.

The V gene is TRBV7-9, the J gene TRBJ2-3; D not resolved. The V end lost 4 bases, the J end lost 8 bases, and 13 bases lay between the germline ends. Germline loops: CDR1 SEHNR, CDR2 FQNEAQ (reference sequence). This CDR3 is built from 13 residues. CDR3 DNA: TGTGCCAGCAGCTCACTGGGCCCTTCTACGCAGTATTTT. Its translation is CASSSLGPSTQYF.

This clonotype was seen more than once but under ten times. The rearrangement uses TRBV6-1 and TRBJ2-7; D is unresolved. The germline V gene encodes CDR1 MNHNS and CDR2 SASEGT. CDR3 size: 16 residues. Between the trimmed V and J ends, which lost 6 bases and 6 bases, there was a span of 24 bases. The CDR3 sequence: CASRQLDGMSVREQYF. DNA of the CDR3: TGTGCCAGCAGACAATTGGACGGCATGAGTGTGCGCGAGCAGTACTTC.

This clonotype has at least ten counts. The rearrangement joins TRBV29-1 to TRBJ2-1; TRBD2 matches at 7 bases. With V trimmed by 6 bases and J by 9 bases, 5 bases remained unmatched. This CDR3 contains 11 residues. Germline values: CDR1 SQVTM, CDR2 ANQGSEA. CDR3 sequence (DNA): TGCAGCGTGGGGGGGAGCGGTGAGCAGTTCTTC. Amino acids: CSVGGSGEQFF.

This clonotype appeared many times. J is TRBJ2-5 and V is TRBV20-1; 11 bases match TRBD1. This CDR3 is 14 amino acids long. Germline V gene sequence: CDR1 DFQATT, CDR2 SNEGSKA (reference sequence). Unmatched junction bases numbered 4, after V lost 6 bases and J lost 1 base. CDR3 sequence (DNA): TGCAGTGCCCAGGACAGGGGGCCCCAAGAGACCCAGTACTTC. It encodes CSAQDRGPQETQYF.